Below are 12 T cell receptor beta chains sequenced from a single sample in a study of cytomegalovirus exposure and HLA in healthy donors. PCR was performed using 60 Vbeta and 13 Jbeta primers. Clones were read by immunoSEQ multiplex PCR, and TCRdb kept only the in-frame ones, dropping some. The table lists 79,000 or so clones, 65% to 75% of them singletons, with 15% to 20% in the top ten. The sample consisted of PBMCs. All receptors come from a woman aged 40 to 55 in good health and CMV-seropositive.

The chain carries TRBV27 and TRBJ2-2; tentatively, D is TRBD2 (5 bases). Deletions cut 6 bases from V and 6 bases from J, with 17 bases between. This CDR3 is 15 amino acids long. Looked up from germline, CDR1 is MNHEY and CDR2 is SMNVEV (reference sequence). The CDR3 protein is CASSDGDRLAGELFF. In DNA form, the CDR3 reads TGTGCCAGCAGCGACGGGGATAGGTTAGCCGGGGAGCTGTTTTTT.

The CDR3 region has the DNA TGTGCCAGCAGCGTAGAGGCTAGCGGTTTAGGGCAGTTCTTC. Its translation: CASSVEASGLGQFF. This sequence joins TRBV9 and TRBJ2-1, with 7 bases fitting TRBD2. J gave up 12 bases and V 0 bases, and 9 bases lay outside the gene matches. This CDR3 comprises 14 residues. CDR1 and CDR2 from the germline V gene are SGDLS and YYNGEE.

This chain uses TRBV5-6 with TRBJ2-1; a possible D gene is TRBD2 (5 bases). Germline lookup yields CDR1 SGHDT and CDR2 YYEEEE. Trimming removed 5 bases from V and 10 bases from J, with 13 bases in between. CDR3 length equals 12 residues. CDR3 sequence reads: CASRYRTQEQFF. DNA for the CDR3: TGTGCCAGCAGGTACCGGACTCAAGAGCAGTTCTTC.

V and J are TRBV12-5 and TRBJ1-1; TRBD1 is a possible D gene (5 bases). Trimming stripped 4 bases from V and 3 bases from J, with 21 bases between. The CDR3 totals 17 residues. Germline CDR1 and CDR2: LGHNT and FRNRAP. The CDR3 is CASGSGEAILGDTEAFF. In DNA, the CDR3 is TGTGCTAGTGGTTCGGGAGAGGCCATCCTGGGGGACACTGAAGCTTTCTTT.

The chain recombines TRBV29-1 with TRBJ1-4, with D unresolved. Trimming shortened V by 7 bases and J by 0 bases, and 9 bases separated the two germline ends. Germline values: CDR1 SQVTM, CDR2 ANQGSEA. The CDR3 contains 13 residues. CDR3 sequence: CSAFGTTNEKLFF. For the CDR3, the DNA is TGCAGCGCGTTCGGTACAACTAATGAAAAACTGTTTTTT.

The V and J genes are TRBV29-1 and TRBJ2-1, with TRBD2 as a possible D gene (5 bases). The germline V gene encodes CDR1 SQVTM and CDR2 ANQGSEA. With 4 bases removed from V and 5 bases from J, the gap between germline ends came to 15 bases. This CDR3 has 14 amino acids. Here the CDR3 reads CSVVRGSGDNEQFF. The CDR3 bases are TGCAGCGTTGTGCGCGGTTCCGGGGACAATGAGCAGTTCTTC.

The chain is built from TRBV25-1 and TRBJ2-1; TRBD1 agrees at 8 bases. Germline trimming cut 2 bases from V and 9 bases from J; bases unmatched to any gene: 6. There are 14 residues in the CDR3. CDR1 is MGHDK, CDR2 SYGVNS, per germline. CDR3 sequence (DNA): TGTGCCAGCAGTGAACAGGGGGCATTCGGTGAGCAGTTCTTC. Translated: CASSEQGAFGEQFF.

To note about this clone: The junction does not match germline at one end; this may be a read error. V is TRBV29-1 and J is TRBJ2-1; D gene uncertain. Germline V CDR1 and CDR2: SQVTM, ANQGSEA. The CDR3 length is 13 residues. The CDR3 DNA follows: TGCAGCGTTGTTCGAGACTCCCACAATGAGCAGTTCTTC. It encodes CSVVRDSHNEQFF.

The chain carries TRBV6-5 and TRBJ1-2, with TRBD1 matching over 7 bases. With 8 bases clipped from V and 4 bases from J, the junction kept 4 bases outside the gene matches. This CDR3 has 12 residues. From germline, CDR1 is MNHEY and CDR2 SVGAGI. CDR3 sequence (DNA): TGTGCCAGCGGGGACAGCCGCTATGGCTACACCTTC. Residues: CASGDSRYGYTF.

Sample share makes this clone medium-sized (0.01 to 0.1%). This sequence joins TRBV2 and TRBJ1-5; tentatively, D is TRBD1 (6 bases). V lost 5 bases to trimming and J lost 2 bases, with 16 bases between them. Looked up from germline, CDR1 is SNHLY and CDR2 is FYNNEI. The CDR3 runs to 16 residues. The CDR3 sequence: CASSLSQGRGNQPQHF. In DNA form, the CDR3 reads TGTGCCAGCAGTCTCAGCCAGGGGCGAGGCAATCAGCCCCAGCATTTT. Variable domain in full (rest from reference TRBV2 and TRBJ1-5): EPEVTQTPSHQVTQMGQEVILRCVPISNHLYFYWYRQILGQKVEFLVSFYNNEISEKSEIFDDQFSVERPDGSNFTLKIRSTKLEDSAMYFCASSLSQGRGNQPQHFGDGTRLSIL.

V gene TRBV27 combines with J gene TRBJ2-3; possible D gene TRBD1, 5 bases. The CDR3 loop spans 14 amino acids. Trimming removed 8 bases from V and 0 bases from J, with 12 bases in between. Germline V gene lookup returns CDR1 MNHEY and CDR2 SMNVEV (reference sequence). The CDR3 reads CASGRTPSTDTQYF. CDR3 sequence (DNA): TGTGCCAGCGGGCGGACACCTAGCACAGATACGCAGTATTTT.

The genes are TRBV5-4 and TRBJ2-3; 9 bases agree with TRBD1. The CDR3 is made up of 17 amino acids. The junction had 9 bases not matched to a gene; V was cut back by 2 bases and J by 2 bases. CDR1 is SGHNT, CDR2 YYREEE, per germline (reference sequence). CDR3 sequence reads: CASSFRTGTGYTDTQYF. The CDR3, as DNA: TGTGCCAGCAGCTTCCGGACCGGGACAGGGTACACAGATACGCAGTATTTT. Full variable domain (missing parts from reference TRBV5-4 and TRBJ2-3): ETGVTQSPTHLIKTRGQQVTLRCSSQSGHNTVSWYQQALGQGPQFIFQYYREEENGRGNFPPRFSGLQFPNYSSELNVNALELDDSALYLCASSFRTGTGYTDTQYFGPGTRLTVL.